The present T cell receptor (beta chain) was sequenced within a study of shared clonotypes between healthy human individuals. General observations from the study: Unshared clonotypes carried lower generation probabilities than those common to all four donors.

This CDR3 has 13 amino acids. CDR1 ENHRY and CDR2 SYGVKD come from the germline V gene. V gave up 0 bases and J gave up 8 bases, with 8 bases separating them. TCRdb keeps only in-frame clones here, not all; method: immunoSEQ multiplex PCR. The sample carries about 2.4 million clones, 80% to 95% recorded once. About this clone itself: Antigen specificity is unknown.

The V and J genes are TRBV10-3 and TRBJ2-1, with D unclear. Sample: naive CD4+ T cells from PBMCs. Noted subset: CD45RA+ positively selected. The sequence derives from a man younger than 35 in good health. Some clones in this sample may be carry-over from other donors' samples. CDR3 sequence (DNA): TGTGCCATCAGTGAGTCAGGCGGCTATGAGCAGTTCTTC. Encoded protein: CAISESGGYEQFF.